This TCR beta chain was captured in a study of early T cells in non-severe SARS-CoV-2 infection. For the study at large: Unsorted whole-blood RNA was sequenced in bulk, leaving chains unpaired.

Study-wide results and caveats: VDJdb-based annotation leaned toward anti-spike CD8 responses and missed private and CD4 specificities.

Unique molecular identifiers (one per individual cDNA molecule) were attached. One entry per CDR3 protein results from TCRdb running MiXCR on the 5' RACE reads. The sample has some 25,000 distinct CDR3 sequences, 5% to 5.5% seen once; the top ten hold more than 0.7%. This clonotype was detected ten times or more. What it binds is not known. Unmatched junction bases numbered 14, after V lost 6 bases and J lost 1 base. Germline V gene sequence: CDR1 MNHEY, CDR2 SVGEGT. CDR3 length equals 17 residues. The clonotype comes from an adult who was a healthcare worker with PCR-confirmed SARS-CoV-2 infection or an uninfected control (not recorded which). Sequenced input: whole blood. The rearrangement uses TRBV6-2 or TRBV6-3 and TRBJ1-1; TRBD1 matches at 7 bases. The CDR3 nucleotides are TGTGCCAGCAGCAGGACGCCTACAGGGGCTAAGAACACTGAAGCTTTCTTT. Amino acid sequence: CASSRTPTGAKNTEAFF.